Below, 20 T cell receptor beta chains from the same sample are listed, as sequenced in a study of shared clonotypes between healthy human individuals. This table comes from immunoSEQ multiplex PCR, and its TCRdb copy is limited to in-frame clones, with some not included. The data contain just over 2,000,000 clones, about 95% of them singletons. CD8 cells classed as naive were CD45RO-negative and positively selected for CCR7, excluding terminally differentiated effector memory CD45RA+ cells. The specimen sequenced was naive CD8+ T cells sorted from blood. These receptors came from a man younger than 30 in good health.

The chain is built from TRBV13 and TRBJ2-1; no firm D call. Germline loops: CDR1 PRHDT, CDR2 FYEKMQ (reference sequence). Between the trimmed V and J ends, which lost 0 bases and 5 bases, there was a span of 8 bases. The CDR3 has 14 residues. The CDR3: CASSLGRPHNEQFF. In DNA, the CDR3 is TGTGCCAGCAGCTTAGGCAGACCCCACAATGAGCAGTTCTTC.

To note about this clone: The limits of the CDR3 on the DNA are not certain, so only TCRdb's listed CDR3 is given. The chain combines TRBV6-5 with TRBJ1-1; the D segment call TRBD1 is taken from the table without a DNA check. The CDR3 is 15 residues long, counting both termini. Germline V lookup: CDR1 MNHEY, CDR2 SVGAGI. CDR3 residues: CASSFLAEMNTEAFF.

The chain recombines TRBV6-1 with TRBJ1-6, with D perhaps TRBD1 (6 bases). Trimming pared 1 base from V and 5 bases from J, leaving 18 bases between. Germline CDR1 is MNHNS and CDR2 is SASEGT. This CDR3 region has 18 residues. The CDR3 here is CASSEGVGGPMNNSPLHF. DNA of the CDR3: TGTGCCAGCAGTGAAGGGGTGGGGGGCCCGATGAATAATTCACCCCTCCACTTT.

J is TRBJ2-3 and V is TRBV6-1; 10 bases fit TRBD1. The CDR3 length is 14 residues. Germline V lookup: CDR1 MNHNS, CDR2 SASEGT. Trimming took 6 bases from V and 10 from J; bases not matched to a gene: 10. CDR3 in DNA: TGTGCCAGCAGAGAACCTGGACAGGGGGACGCGCAGTATTTT. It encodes CASREPGQGDAQYF.

CDR3 region: CASSGGANEKLFF. The CDR3 coding sequence is TGTGCCAGTAGTGGAGGAGCTAATGAAAAACTGTTTTTT. The chain uses TRBV19 and TRBJ1-4; D unclear. The germline V gene encodes CDR1 LNHDA and CDR2 SQIVND (reference sequence). The CDR3 extends over 13 amino acids. The V end lost 5 bases, the J end lost 3 bases, and 7 bases lay between the germline ends.

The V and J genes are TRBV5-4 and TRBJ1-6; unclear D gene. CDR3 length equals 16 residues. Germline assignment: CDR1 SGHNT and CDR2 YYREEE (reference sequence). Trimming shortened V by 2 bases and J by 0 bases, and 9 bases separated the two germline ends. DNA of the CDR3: TGTGCCAGCAGCTTTGGACGGAGCTCCTATAATTCACCCCTCCACTTT. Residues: CASSFGRSSYNSPLHF.

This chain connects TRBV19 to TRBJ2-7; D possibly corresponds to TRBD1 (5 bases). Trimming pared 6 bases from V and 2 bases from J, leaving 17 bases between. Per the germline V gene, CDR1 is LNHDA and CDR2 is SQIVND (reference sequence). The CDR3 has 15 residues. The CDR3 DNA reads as TGTGCCAGTAGGGACCTTGACAGTACAACCTACGAGCAGTACTTC. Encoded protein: CASRDLDSTTYEQYF. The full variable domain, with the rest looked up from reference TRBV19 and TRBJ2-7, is DGGITQSPKYLFRKEGQNVTLSCEQNLNHDAMYWYRQDPGQGLRLIYYSQIVNDFQKGDIAEGYSVSREKKESFPLTVTSAQKNPTAFYLCASRDLDSTTYEQYFGPGTRLTVT.

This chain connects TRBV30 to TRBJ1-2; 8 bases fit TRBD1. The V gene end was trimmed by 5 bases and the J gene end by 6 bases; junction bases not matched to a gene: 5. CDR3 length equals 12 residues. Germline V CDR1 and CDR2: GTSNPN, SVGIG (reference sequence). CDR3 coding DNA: TGTGCCTGGGGACAGGGCGCTGATGGCTACACCTTC. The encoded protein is CAWGQGADGYTF. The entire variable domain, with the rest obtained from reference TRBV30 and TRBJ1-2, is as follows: SQTIHQWPATLVQPVGSPLSLECTVEGTSNPNLYWYRQAAGRGLQLLFYSVGIGQISSEVPQNLSASRPQDRQFILSSKKLLLSDSGFYLCAWGQGADGYTFGSGTRLTVV.

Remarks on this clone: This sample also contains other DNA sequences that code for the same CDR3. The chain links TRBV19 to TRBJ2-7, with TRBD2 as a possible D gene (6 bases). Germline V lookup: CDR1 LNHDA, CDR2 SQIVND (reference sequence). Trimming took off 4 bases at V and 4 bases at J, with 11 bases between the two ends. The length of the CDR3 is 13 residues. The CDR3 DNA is TGTGCCAGTAGTACGGCGGAGGGTTACGAGCAGTACTTC. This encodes CASSTAEGYEQYF. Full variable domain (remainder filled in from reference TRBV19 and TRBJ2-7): DGGITQSPKYLFRKEGQNVTLSCEQNLNHDAMYWYRQDPGQGLRLIYYSQIVNDFQKGDIAEGYSVSREKKESFPLTVTSAQKNPTAFYLCASSTAEGYEQYFGPGTRLTVT.

CDR3 bases: TGTGCCAGCAGTCCCCTAGCGGGAGACGGTCAAGAGACCCAGTACTTC. This codes for CASSPLAGDGQETQYF. The rearrangement joins TRBV27 to TRBJ2-5, with 10 positions matching TRBD2. CDR1 is MNHEY and CDR2 is SMNVEV in the germline V gene (reference sequence). CDR3 length equals 16 residues. J gave up 2 bases and V 5 bases, and 8 bases lay outside the gene matches.

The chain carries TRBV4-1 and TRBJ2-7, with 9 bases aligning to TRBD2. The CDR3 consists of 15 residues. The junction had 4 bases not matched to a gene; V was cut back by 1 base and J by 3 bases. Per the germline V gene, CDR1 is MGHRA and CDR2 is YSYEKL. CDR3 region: CASSQGTSDLYEQYF. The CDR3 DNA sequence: TGCGCCAGCAGCCAAGGGACTAGCGATCTCTACGAGCAGTACTTC.

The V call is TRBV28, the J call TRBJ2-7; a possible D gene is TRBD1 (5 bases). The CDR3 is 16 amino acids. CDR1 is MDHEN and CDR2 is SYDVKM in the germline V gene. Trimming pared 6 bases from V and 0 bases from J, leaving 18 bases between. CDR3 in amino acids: CASRPYQGFSSYEQYF. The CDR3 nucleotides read TGTGCCAGCAGGCCTTACCAGGGCTTCAGCTCCTACGAGCAGTACTTC.

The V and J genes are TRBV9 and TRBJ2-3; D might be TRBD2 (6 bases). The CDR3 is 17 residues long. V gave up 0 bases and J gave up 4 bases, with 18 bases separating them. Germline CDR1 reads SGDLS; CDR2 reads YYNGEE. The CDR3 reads CASSVEEAGTIPDTQYF. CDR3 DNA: TGTGCCAGCAGCGTAGAAGAAGCGGGTACAATCCCAGATACGCAGTATTTT. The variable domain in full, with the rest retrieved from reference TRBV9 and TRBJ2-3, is DSGVTQTPKHLITATGQRVTLRCSPRSGDLSVYWYQQSLDQGLQFLIQYYNGEERAKGNILERFSAQQFPDLHSELNLSSLELGDSALYFCASSVEEAGTIPDTQYFGPGTRLTVL.

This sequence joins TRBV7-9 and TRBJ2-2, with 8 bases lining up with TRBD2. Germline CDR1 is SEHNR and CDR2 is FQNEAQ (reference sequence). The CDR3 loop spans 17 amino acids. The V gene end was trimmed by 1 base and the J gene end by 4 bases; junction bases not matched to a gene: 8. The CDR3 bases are TGTGCCAGCAGCTTAGGGCTGCGGGGGGCAAGCACCGGGGAGCTGTTTTTT. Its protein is CASSLGLRGASTGELFF.

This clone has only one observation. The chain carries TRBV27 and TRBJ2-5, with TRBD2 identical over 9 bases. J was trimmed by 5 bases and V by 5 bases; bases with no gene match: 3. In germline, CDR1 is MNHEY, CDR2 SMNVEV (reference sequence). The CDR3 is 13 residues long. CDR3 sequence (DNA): TGTGCCAGCAGTATGGGACTAGCCGAGACCCAGTACTTC. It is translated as CASSMGLAETQYF.

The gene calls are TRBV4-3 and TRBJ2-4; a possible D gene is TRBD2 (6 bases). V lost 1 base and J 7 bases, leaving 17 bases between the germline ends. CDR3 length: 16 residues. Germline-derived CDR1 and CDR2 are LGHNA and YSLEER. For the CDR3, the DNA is TGCGCCAGCAGCCAAGGAAATGTGGGAGGCTCGAACATTCAGTACTTC. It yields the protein CASSQGNVGGSNIQYF.

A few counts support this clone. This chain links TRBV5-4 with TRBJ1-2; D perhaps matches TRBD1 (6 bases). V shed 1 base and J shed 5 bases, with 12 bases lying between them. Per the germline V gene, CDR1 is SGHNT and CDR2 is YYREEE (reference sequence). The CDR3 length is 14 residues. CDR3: CASSLRDNRYGYTF. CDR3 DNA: TGTGCCAGCAGCTTGCGGGACAATCGGTATGGCTACACCTTC.

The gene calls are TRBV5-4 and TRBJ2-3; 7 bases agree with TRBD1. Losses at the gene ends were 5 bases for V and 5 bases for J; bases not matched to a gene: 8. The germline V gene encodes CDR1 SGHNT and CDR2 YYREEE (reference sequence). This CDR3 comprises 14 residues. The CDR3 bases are TGTGCCAGCAGTCATTATACAGGGGAAGATACGCAGTATTTT. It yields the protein CASSHYTGEDTQYF.

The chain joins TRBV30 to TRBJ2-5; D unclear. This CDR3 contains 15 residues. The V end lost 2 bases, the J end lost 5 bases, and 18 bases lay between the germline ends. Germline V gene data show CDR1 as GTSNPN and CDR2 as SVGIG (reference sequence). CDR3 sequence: CAWSPGAPTQETQYF. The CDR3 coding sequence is TGTGCCTGGAGTCCCGGAGCTCCTACCCAGGAGACCCAGTACTTC. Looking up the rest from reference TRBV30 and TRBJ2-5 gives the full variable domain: SQTIHQWPATLVQPVGSPLSLECTVEGTSNPNLYWYRQAAGRGLQLLFYSVGIGQISSEVPQNLSASRPQDRQFILSSKKLLLSDSGFYLCAWSPGAPTQETQYFGPGTRLLVL.

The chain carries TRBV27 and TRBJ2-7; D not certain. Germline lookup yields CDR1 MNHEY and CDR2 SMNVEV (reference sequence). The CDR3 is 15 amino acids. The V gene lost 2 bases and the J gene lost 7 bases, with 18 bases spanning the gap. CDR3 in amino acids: CASSLVGRTPREQYF. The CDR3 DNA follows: TGTGCCAGCAGTTTAGTTGGGCGGACCCCTAGGGAGCAGTACTTC.